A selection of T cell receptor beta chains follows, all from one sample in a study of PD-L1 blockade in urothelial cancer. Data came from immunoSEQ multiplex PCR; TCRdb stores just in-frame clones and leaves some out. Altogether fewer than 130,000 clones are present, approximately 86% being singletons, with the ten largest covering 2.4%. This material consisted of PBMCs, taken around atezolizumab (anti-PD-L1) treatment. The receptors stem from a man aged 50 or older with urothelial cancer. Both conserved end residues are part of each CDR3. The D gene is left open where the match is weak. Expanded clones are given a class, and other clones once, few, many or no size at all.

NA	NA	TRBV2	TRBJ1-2	TGTGCCAGCAGTGAAGAGAGGGTGGGCTATGGCTACACCTTC	CASSEERVGYGYTF
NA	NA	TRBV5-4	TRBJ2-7	TGTGCCAGCCGCATACAGGGAGAAACCTACGAGCAGTACTTC	CASRIQGETYEQYF
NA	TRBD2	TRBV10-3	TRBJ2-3	TGTGCCACCAGGGCTCAAGCGGGAACTTCAAGAGATACGCAGTATTTT	CATRAQAGTSRDTQYF
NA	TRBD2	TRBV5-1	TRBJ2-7	TGCGCCAGCAGCTTGGGATCGGGACTAGCGGGAGACTACGAGCAGTACTTC	CASSLGSGLAGDYEQYF
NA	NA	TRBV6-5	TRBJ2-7	TGTGCCAGCAGTCACGGGGTCTCGTACTCCTACGAGCAGTACTTC	CASSHGVSYSYEQYF
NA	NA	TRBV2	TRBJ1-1	TGTGCCAGCCCCACGGGCAGGGGCTCAACTGAAGCTTTCTTT	CASPTGRGSTEAFF
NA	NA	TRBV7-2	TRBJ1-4	TGTGCCAGCAGCTCGCCGGGGGGCTTCAATGAAAAACTGTTTTTT	CASSSPGGFNEKLFF
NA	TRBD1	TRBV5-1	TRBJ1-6	TGCGCCAGCAGCTTGGGGGCAGGGGGAAATTCACCCCTCCACTTT	CASSLGAGGNSPLHF
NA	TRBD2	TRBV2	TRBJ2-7	TGTGCCAGCAGAGCAGGACTAGCGGGAGAGGGGGGTCTGGAGCAGTACTTC	CASRAGLAGEGGLEQYF
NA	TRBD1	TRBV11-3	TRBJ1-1	TGTGCCAGCAGTCGACAGGGACCGAACACTGAAGCTTTCTTT	CASSRQGPNTEAFF
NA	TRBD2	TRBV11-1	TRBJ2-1	TGTGCCAGCAGCTTAGGGTTAGCGGGAGGAGTAACTGAGCAGTTCTTC	CASSLGLAGGVTEQFF
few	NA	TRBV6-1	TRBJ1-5	TGTGCCAGCAGTGAACGGAGCAGTCTCAATCAGCCCCAGCATTTT	CASSERSSLNQPQHF
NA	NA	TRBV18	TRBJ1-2	TGTGCCAGCTCACCTAGGCTCAGCGATGGCTACACCTTC	CASSPRLSDGYTF
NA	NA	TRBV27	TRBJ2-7	TGTGCCAGCAGTACGCTACAGGGAGTAAACGCCTACGAGCAGTACTTC	CASSTLQGVNAYEQYF
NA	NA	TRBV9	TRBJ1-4	TGTGCCAGCAGCGTAGAGCAGGAGGCTCAAAAACTGTTTTTT	CASSVEQEAQKLFF
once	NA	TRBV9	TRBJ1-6	TGTGCCAGCAGCCCGAGGACGGGGGGTAATTCACCCCTCCACTTT	CASSPRTGGNSPLHF
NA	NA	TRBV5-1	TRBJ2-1	TGCGCCAGCAGCGACCCACGAGGAAAATTCTTCAATGAGCAGTTCTTC	CASSDPRGKFFNEQFF
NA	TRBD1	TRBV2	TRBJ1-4	TGTGCCAGCAGTGAAGGTACAGGGGCGACGGAAAAACTGTTTTTT	CASSEGTGATEKLFF
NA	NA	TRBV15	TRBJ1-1	TGTGCCACCAGCAGAGAAAGGGGTGGCACTGAAGCTTTCTTT	CATSRERGGTEAFF
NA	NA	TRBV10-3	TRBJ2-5	TGTGCCGCAGGAGCAGGGGAGACCCAGTACTTC	CAAGAGETQYF
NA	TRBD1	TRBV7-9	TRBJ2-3	TGTGCCAGCAGCCGAATGACAGGGGCAAGAGATACGCAGTATTTT	CASSRMTGARDTQYF
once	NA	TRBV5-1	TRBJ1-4	TGCGCCAGCTCGACAGGTTCCGAAAAACTGTTTTTT	CASSTGSEKLFF
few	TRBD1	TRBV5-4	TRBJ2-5	TGTGCCAGCAGCCACAGGGACAGGGGGCGAGAGACCCAGTACTTC	CASSHRDRGRETQYF
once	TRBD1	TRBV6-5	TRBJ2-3	TGTGCCAGCAGTCTCCGGGACAGGGGAGATACGCAGTATTTT	CASSLRDRGDTQYF
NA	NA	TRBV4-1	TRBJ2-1	TGCGCCAGCAGCCTGCAACATTTAGATGTAAGGCAGGTCTCCTACAATGAGCAGTTCTTC	CASSLQHLDVRQVSYNEQFF
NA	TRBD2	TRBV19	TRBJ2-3	TGTGCCAGTAGTAAACCGAAAAGCGGGGGCACAGATACGCAGTATTTT	CASSKPKSGGTDTQYF
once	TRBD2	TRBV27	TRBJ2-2	TGTGCCAGCAGACGGTTTGGGGGGGGGACCGGGGAGCTGTTTTTT	CASRRFGGGTGELFF
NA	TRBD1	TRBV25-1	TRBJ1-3	TGTGCCAGCAGTGAGACAGGGATCGGAAACACCATATATTTT	CASSETGIGNTIYF
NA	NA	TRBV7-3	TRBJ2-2	TGTGCCAGCAGCTTATCTGTCCCCGGGGAGCTGTTTTTT	CASSLSVPGELFF
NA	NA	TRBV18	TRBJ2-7	TGTGCCAGCTCACCAACCTCAGGAATTCAAGAGCAGTACTTC	CASSPTSGIQEQYF
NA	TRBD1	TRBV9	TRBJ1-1	TGTGCCAGCAGCACCAGGGGGGACACTGAAGCTTTCTTT	CASSTRGDTEAFF
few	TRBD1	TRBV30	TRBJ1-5	TGTGCCTGGAGCACACAGGGGGATCAGCCCCAGCATTTT	CAWSTQGDQPQHF
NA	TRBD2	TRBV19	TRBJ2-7	TGTGCCAGTAGTATTGTGGGAGGGACCTACGAGCAGTACTTC	CASSIVGGTYEQYF
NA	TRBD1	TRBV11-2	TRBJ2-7	TGTGCCAGCAAAGAACAGGGGGCCTCCTACGAGCAGTACTTC	CASKEQGASYEQYF
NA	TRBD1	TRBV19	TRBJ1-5	TGTGCCAGTAGGGACAGGGGAGCGGGTCAGCCCCAGCATTTT	CASRDRGAGQPQHF
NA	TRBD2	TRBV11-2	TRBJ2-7	TGTGCCAGCAGCTTAGAGGGGGCGGGAGGGCCGCGGGAGCAGTACTTC	CASSLEGAGGPREQYF
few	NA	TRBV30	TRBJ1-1	TGTGCCTGGAGCCACTTACCCGGCGGTCCTTTCTTT	CAWSHLPGGPFF
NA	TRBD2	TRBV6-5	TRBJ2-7	TGTGCCAGCAGTTACAGGAGCGGGAGGGCCTACGAGCAGTACTTC	CASSYRSGRAYEQYF
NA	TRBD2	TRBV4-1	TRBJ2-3	TGCGCCAGCAGCCAAGGACTAGCGGTCAGGGGGGGGACAGATACGCAGTATTTT	CASSQGLAVRGGTDTQYF
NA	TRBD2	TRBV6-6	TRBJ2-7	TGTGCCAGCACCCTAAATAGCGGGACCTACGAGCAGTACTTC	CASTLNSGTYEQYF
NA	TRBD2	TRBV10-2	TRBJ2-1	TGCGCCAGCAGTCGGACTAGCGGGCCCTCAGGCAATGAGCAGTTCTTC	CASSRTSGPSGNEQFF
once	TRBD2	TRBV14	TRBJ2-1	TGTGCCAGCATAGATCTAGCGGGCAATGAGCAGTTCTTC	CASIDLAGNEQFF
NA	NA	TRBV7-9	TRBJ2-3	TGTGCCAGCAGCGCCAGACTAGGTACAGATACGCAGTATTTT	CASSARLGTDTQYF
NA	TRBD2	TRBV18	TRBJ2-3	TGTGCCAGCTCACCATCGGCTAGCGGGAGGTACACAGATACGCAGTATTTT	CASSPSASGRYTDTQYF
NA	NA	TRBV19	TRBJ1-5	TGTGCCAGTAGTATCCGCCTCCAGGGAAGTAATAGCAATCAGCCCCAGCATTTT	CASSIRLQGSNSNQPQHF
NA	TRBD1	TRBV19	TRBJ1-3	TGTGCCAGTAACAGGGGGCCCGGAAACACCATATATTTT	CASNRGPGNTIYF
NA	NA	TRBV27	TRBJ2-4	TGTGCCAGCAAGGGGTTAGCCAAAAACATTCAGTACTTC	CASKGLAKNIQYF
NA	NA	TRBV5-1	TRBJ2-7	TGCGCCAGCACACCGGGTAGAGAGGGCGGGCGTAGCTCCTACGAGCAGTACTTC	CASTPGREGGRSSYEQYF
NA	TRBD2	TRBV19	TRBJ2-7	TGTGCCAGTAAGGACGCTAGCGGGAACTACGAGCAGTACTTC	CASKDASGNYEQYF
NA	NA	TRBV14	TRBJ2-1	TGTGCCAGCAGCCCAAGAGGCGGGTTAGGCTACAATGAGCAGTTCTTC	CASSPRGGLGYNEQFF
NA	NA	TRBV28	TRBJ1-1	TGTGCCAGCAGCCAAAACCAGATGACAGGGAACACTGAAGCTTTCTTT	CASSQNQMTGNTEAFF
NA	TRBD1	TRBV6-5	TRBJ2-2	TGTGCCAGCAGTGCCGACAGGGCGGGCACCGGGGAGCTGTTTTTT	CASSADRAGTGELFF
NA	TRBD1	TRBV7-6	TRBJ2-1	TGTGCCAGCAGCCGAAGGGACAGCTACAATGAGCAGTTCTTC	CASSRRDSYNEQFF
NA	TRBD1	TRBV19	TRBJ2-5	TGTGCCAGTAAGGGACAGGAGTGGGAGACCCAGTACTTC	CASKGQEWETQYF